Sequencing of this T cell receptor (beta chain) was carried out in a study of monozygotic twins with inflammatory bowel disease. Points from the study as a whole: Patient-specific immunosuppressive treatments may have made repertoires more variable. Lower TCRbeta diversity (inverse Simpson) was seen in IBD patients than in healthy co-twins. Researchers report that IBD patients shared fewer clonotypes with others than healthy twins, especially amid disease activity.

UMIs with a 6-nucleotide sample barcode were added by template switching. TCRdb re-called the 5' RACE reads; every CDR3 protein appears as one record, without DNA. Listed are fewer than 200,000 distinct CDR3 sequences; more than 2.5% falls within the top ten. Turning to this clonotype: Its specificity is not known.

CDR1 is SGHTA, CDR2 FQGNSA, per germline. This CDR3 is built from 14 residues. The chain links TRBV7-2 to TRBJ2-1. This sequence was found in a human donor with ulcerative colitis or Crohn's disease, or a healthy co-twin of an affected twin (not recorded which). The source material was blood. The CDR3 protein is CASSYIRTSNEQFF.